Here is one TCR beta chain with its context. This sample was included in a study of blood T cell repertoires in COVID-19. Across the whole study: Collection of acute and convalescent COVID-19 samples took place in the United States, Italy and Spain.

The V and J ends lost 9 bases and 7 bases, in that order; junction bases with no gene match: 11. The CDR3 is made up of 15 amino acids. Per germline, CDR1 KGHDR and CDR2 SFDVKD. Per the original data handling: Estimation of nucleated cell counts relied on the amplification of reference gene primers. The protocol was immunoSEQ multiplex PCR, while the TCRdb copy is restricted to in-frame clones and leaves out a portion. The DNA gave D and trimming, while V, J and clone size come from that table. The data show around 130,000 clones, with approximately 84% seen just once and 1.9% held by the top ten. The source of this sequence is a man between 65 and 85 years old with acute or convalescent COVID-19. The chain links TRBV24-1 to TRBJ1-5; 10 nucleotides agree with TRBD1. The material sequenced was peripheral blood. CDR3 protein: CATVVLRTGGQPQHF. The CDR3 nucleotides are TGTGCCACCGTTGTCTTAAGGACAGGGGGACAGCCCCAGCATTTT.